What follows is one T cell receptor beta chain and its context. As for time point: after trial treatment. Treatment described: LDRT plus nivolumab, ipilimumab, low-dose cyclophosphamide and aspirin (RACIN trial). Along with nivolumab and ipilimumab, donors received aspirin, low-dose cyclophosphamide and low-dose radiotherapy. This specimen belongs to a study of low-dose radiotherapy and immunotherapy resistance in tumors. Study information: The study gave patients oral aspirin 300 mg daily for four cycles from cycle 1 day 1.

Germline CDR1 is GTSNPN and CDR2 is SVGIG (reference sequence). The CDR3 length is 14 residues. Trimming removed 0 bases at V and 7 bases at J, with 13 bases between. TCRs underwent roughly 19 PCR cycles of amplification with a constant-region primer and V-primer adapter. One entry per CDR3 protein, called by TCRdb with MiXCR from the reads. The repertoire includes 50,000 or so distinct CDR3 sequences, roughly 31% of them detected once, and approximately 8% sits in the top ten. The chain carries TRBV30 and TRBJ1-3; D gene ambiguous. The TCR originated in a male donor with rectosigmoid adenocarcinoma. This material consisted of PBMCs, taken after low-dose radiotherapy plus immunotherapy. CDR3 protein: CAWSVLAGANTIYF. The CDR3 DNA reads TGTGCCTGGAGTGTACTTGCGGGTGCGAACACCATATATTTT.